This T cell receptor beta chain appears in the sequencing data of a study of T cell responses to AZD1222 COVID-19 vaccine. Trimming cost V 4 bases and J 7 bases, with 11 bases left between them. Germline V gene lookup returns CDR1 SQVTM and CDR2 ANQGSEA. This CDR3 spans 13 amino acids. Clones were sequenced by immunoSEQ multiplex PCR, and TCRdb holds only the in-frame ones, with some missing. The table has roughly 150,000 clones, approximately 90% seen once. Comment on this clone: The antigen remains unidentified.

Findings of the study overall: Targeting of unmutated variant regions was reportedly seen in nearly half of spike-specific TCRs. Across the whole spike, CD4 TCRs peaked at regions 160-218 and 743-854. Seropositivity was recorded at baseline in only 6 or 7 AZD1222 recipients. White British people made up most donors, females outnumbered males, and clonal diversity was possibly underestimated.

The V call is TRBV29-1, the J call TRBJ1-6, with D uncertain. The sample in question was peripheral blood, obtained 28 days after the second AZD1222 dose. The TCR originated in an adult who received the AZD1222 COVID-19 vaccine. Here the CDR3 DNA reads TGCAGCGTTGCCGGGAGCGCAAATTCACCCCTCCACTTT. Its translation: CSVAGSANSPLHF.